This TCR beta chain came from a study of siplizumab effects on memory and regulatory T cells. Each sample had about 100,000 TCR templates assayed. The method was immunoSEQ multiplex PCR; TCRdb's version includes in-frame clones alone and lacks a portion of them. Of 100,000 or so clones in the sample, roughly 91% are singletons; the top ten hold 12%. The germline V gene has CDR1 SGHRS and CDR2 YFSETQ. Trimming removed 0 bases from V and 9 bases from J; junction bases left unmatched: 8. This CDR3 has 16 amino acids. Whole-study results and caveats: Proliferating Tregs taken from siplizumab cultures were not shown to have a confirmed suppressive function.

With regard to this clone: The antigen remains undetermined.

This receptor was identified in a human donor in good health. This chain links TRBV5-1 with TRBJ2-1; TRBD2 matches at 11 bases. What was sequenced was non-Treg CD4+ T cells sorted from blood. In DNA form, the CDR3 reads TGCGCCAGCAGCTTGGCCGGTACTAGCGGGAGTCTTGAGCAGTTCTTC. It is translated as CASSLAGTSGSLEQFF.